This entry features one TCR beta chain sequence. What it binds is unknown. This entry belongs to a study of T cells in localized non-small cell lung cancer. The data were produced by immunoSEQ multiplex PCR, yet TCRdb's version contains in-frame clones alone and is incomplete. The repertoire has roughly 48,000 clones, 60% to 80% of them found once; the top ten carry about 17%. General study results and limits: The study detected a median around 50 of the top 100 tumor clones in adjacent lung. Peak T cell clonality was found in uninvolved adjacent lung, exceeding tumor.

Germline assignment: CDR1 SGHRS and CDR2 YFSETQ. Trimming took 1 base from V and 2 from J, leaving 11 bases between them. The CDR3 sequence is 15 residues long. V is TRBV5-1 and J is TRBJ2-3, with D perhaps matching TRBD1 or TRBD2 (5 bases each). The receptor was derived from a man between 40 and 69 years old with stage I squamous cell lung carcinoma. The specimen was peripheral blood, collected before any cancer treatment. The CDR3 loop is CASSLNWGYTDTQYF. Here the CDR3 DNA reads TGCGCCAGCAGCTTGAATTGGGGGTACACAGATACGCAGTATTTT.